This T cell receptor (beta chain) was documented in a study of cytomegalovirus exposure and HLA in healthy donors. Germline values: CDR1 LNHDA, CDR2 SQIVND (reference sequence). Trimming left V 6 bases short and J 0 bases short, with 10 bases between. The CDR3 is made up of 14 amino acids. The study, taken as a whole, reports: The study flagged about 150 TCR beta chains as cytomegalovirus-associated.

As regards this clone: The antigen is not known.

Sequencing was performed with immunoSEQ multiplex PCR; in TCRdb, only in-frame clones are kept and a portion is missing. Of about 150,000 clones listed, around 84% were seen once; the top ten hold about 1.9%. The donors were members of the validation cohort comprising about 130 subjects, separate from the roughly 730-subject first cohort. V gene TRBV19 combines with J gene TRBJ2-3; D is unclear. This clonotype originated in a human donor in good health. What was sequenced was PBMCs. CDR3 loop: CASRLGGSTDTQYF. The CDR3 region has the DNA TGTGCCAGTAGGCTTGGCGGAAGCACAGATACGCAGTATTTT.